This TCR beta chain was recovered during a study of OX40 agonist ivuxolimab in advanced cancers. Study results and caveats: Clonal expansion was seen in CD4+ and CD8+ blood T cells by week 6 at 0.1 to 3.0 mg/kg.

With respect to this clone: Its matching antigen is unknown.

V dropped 2 bases and J dropped 0 bases, with 2 bases sitting between them. The CDR3 is made up of 13 amino acids. Germline CDR1 reads MNHNS; CDR2 reads SASEGT. Libraries were prepared by immunoSEQ multiplex PCR; TCRdb keeps only in-frame clonotypes and omits some of them. The table has some 65,000 clones, about 85% seen once. The chain has TRBV6-1 and TRBJ1-5; D not certain. The source is an adult with an advanced solid tumor such as melanoma, head and neck, liver or kidney cancer. Sequenced here: CD4+ or CD8+ T cells sorted from blood, sampled in a trial of the OX40 agonist ivuxolimab. In DNA form, the CDR3 reads TGTGCCAGCAGTGAACATAGCAATCAGCCCCAGCATTTT. Its translation: CASSEHSNQPQHF.